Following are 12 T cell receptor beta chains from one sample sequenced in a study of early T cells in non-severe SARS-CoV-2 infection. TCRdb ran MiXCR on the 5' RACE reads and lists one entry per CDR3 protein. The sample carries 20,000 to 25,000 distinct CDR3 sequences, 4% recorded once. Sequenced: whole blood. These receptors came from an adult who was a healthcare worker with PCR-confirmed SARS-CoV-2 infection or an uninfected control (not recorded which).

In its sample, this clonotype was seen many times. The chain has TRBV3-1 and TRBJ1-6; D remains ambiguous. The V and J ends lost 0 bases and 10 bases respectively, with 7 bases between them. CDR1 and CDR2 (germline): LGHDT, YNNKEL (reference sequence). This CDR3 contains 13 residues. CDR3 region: CASSQDLVSPLHF. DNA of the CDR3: TGTGCCAGCAGCCAAGACCTAGTCTCACCCCTCCACTTT.

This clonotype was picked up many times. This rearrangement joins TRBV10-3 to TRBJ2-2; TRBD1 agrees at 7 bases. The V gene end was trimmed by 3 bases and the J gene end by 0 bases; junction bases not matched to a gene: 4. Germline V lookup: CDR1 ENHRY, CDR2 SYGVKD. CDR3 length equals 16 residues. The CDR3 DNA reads TGTGCCATCAGTGACCTCGGGACAGCGAACACCGGGGAGCTGTTTTTT. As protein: CAISDLGTANTGELFF.

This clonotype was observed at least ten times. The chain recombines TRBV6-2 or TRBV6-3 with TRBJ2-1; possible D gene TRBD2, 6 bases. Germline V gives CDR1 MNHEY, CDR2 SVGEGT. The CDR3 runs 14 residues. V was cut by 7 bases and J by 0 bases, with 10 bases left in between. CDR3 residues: CASTETSSYNEQFF. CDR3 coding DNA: TGTGCCAGCACCGAGACTAGCTCCTACAATGAGCAGTTCTTC.

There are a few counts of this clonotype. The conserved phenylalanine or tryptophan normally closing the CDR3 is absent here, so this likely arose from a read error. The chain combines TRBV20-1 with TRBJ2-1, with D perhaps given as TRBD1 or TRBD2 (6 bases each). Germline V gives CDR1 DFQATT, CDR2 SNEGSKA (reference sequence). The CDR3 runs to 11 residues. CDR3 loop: CIGGRGNEQFS. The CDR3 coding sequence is TGCATTGGGGGGCGAGGAAATGAGCAGTTCTCC.

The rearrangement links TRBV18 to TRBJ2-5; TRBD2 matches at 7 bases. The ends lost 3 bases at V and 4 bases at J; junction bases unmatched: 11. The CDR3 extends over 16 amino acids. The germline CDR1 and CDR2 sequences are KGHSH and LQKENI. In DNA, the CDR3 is TGTGCCAGCTCACCGATGGGGAGTAGCGGGCGAGAGACCCAGTACTTC. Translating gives CASSPMGSSGRETQYF.

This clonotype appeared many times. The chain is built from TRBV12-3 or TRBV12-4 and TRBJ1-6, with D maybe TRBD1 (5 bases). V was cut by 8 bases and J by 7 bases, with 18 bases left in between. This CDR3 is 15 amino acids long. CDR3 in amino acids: CASLIGTSKNSPLHF. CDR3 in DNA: TGTGCCAGCCTAATCGGGACTTCGAAAAATTCACCCCTCCACTTT.

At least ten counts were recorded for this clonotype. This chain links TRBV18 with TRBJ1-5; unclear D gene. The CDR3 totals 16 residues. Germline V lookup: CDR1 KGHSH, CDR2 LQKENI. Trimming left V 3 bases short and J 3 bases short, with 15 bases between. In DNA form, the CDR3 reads TGTGCCAGCTCACCGTCCACCAGGAACTCCAATCAGCCCCAGCATTTT. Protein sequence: CASSPSTRNSNQPQHF.

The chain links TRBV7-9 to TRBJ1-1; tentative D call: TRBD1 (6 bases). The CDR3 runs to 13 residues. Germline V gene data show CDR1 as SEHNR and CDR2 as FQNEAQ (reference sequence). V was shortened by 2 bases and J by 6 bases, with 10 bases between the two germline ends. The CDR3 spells CASSLREGAEAFF. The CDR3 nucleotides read TGTGCCAGCAGCTTAAGGGAGGGGGCTGAAGCTTTCTTT. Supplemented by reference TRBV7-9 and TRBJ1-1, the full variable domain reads DTGVSQNPRHKITKRGQNVTFRCDPISEHNRLYWYRQTLGQGPEFLTYFQNEAQLEKSRLLSDRFSAERPKGSFSTLEIQRTEQGDSAMYLCASSLREGAEAFFGQGTRLTVV.

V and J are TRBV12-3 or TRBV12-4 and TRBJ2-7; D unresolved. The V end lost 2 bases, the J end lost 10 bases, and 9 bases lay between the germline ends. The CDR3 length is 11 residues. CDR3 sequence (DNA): TGTGCCAGCAGTTTAAAGGGTGAACAGTACTTC. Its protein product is CASSLKGEQYF.

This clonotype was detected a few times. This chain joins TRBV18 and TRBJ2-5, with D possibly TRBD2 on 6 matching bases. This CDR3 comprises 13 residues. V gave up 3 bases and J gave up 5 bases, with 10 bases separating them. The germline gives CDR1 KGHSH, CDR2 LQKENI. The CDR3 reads CASSPPSVETQYF. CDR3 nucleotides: TGTGCCAGCTCACCCCCTAGCGTCGAGACCCAGTACTTC.

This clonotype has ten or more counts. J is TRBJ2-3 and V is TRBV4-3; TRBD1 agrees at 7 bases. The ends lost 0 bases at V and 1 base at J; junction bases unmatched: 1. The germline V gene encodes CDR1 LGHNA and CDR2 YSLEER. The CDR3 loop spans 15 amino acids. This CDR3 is CASSQERGRTDTQYF. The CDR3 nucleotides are TGCGCCAGCAGCCAAGAGAGGGGGCGCACAGATACGCAGTATTTT.

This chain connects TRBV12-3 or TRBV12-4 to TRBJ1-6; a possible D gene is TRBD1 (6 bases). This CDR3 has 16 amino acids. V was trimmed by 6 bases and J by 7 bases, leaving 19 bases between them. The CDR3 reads CASSGQGGGRNSPLHF. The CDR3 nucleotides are TGTGCCAGCAGCGGACAAGGAGGGGGGAGGAATTCACCCCTCCACTTT.